This T cell receptor (beta chain) comes out of a study of T cell repertoires in cytomegalovirus infection. Study as a whole: Public TCR beta signatures provided an indication of both CMV infection and a matching HLA type. Study observations and caveats: Within the response measured ex vivo, HLA-C-restricted CMV-specific TCR beta clonotypes were dominant. Identification of carriers of CMV plus the relevant HLA was performed using cumulative public TCR beta family frequency.

A few counts support this clonotype. The antigen is undetermined. TCRdb fed the reads into MiXCR, producing one record per CDR3 protein. Among roughly 630,000 distinct CDR3 sequences listed, 20% to 25% were seen once. The sample was CD8+ T cells from PBMCs. The TCR sequence derives from a human donor in good health (CMV status not recorded). Some clones in this sample may be carry-over from other donors' samples.

The CDR3 DNA sequence: TGCAGTGCTCGAGTACAGGGGTCGCGTGAAAAACTGTTTTTT. The encoded protein is CSARVQGSREKLFF. The genes are TRBV20-1 and TRBJ1-4, with TRBD1 identical over 7 bases. Germline V gives CDR1 DFQATT, CDR2 SNEGSKA (reference sequence). Trimming at V came to 5 bases and at J to 7 bases, leaving 10 bases not matched to a gene. This CDR3 spans 14 amino acids.